The entry below gives a single T cell receptor (beta chain) sequence along with its context. Its matching antigen is unknown. This sample was taken from a study of cytomegalovirus exposure and HLA in healthy donors. Between the trimmed V and J ends, which lost 0 bases and 5 bases, there was a span of 13 bases. The CDR3 length is 15 residues. Germline values: CDR1 SGHTA, CDR2 FQGNSA. The primer mix had 60 Vbeta and 13 Jbeta primers. Some clones are missing from TCRdb's copy, which holds only in-frame ones; the method was immunoSEQ multiplex PCR. The sample includes 100,000 to 150,000 clones, about 85% of them seen just once. General study points: The investigators catalogued 150 to 200 TCR beta chains as cytomegalovirus-associated.

The chain combines TRBV7-2 with TRBJ1-1, with a possible D match to TRBD1 (5 bases). The sequence was collected from a man between 18 and 29 years old in good health and CMV-seropositive. The sample consisted of PBMCs. CDR3 residues: CASSLAGEGNTEAFF. CDR3 coding DNA: TGTGCCAGCAGCTTAGCAGGGGAGGGGAATACTGAAGCTTTCTTT.